Below, 23 T cell receptor beta chains from the same sample are listed, as sequenced in a study of Graves' ophthalmopathy and Graves' hyperthyroidism. Beta-chain TCR CDR3 regions were amplified from RNA transcripts. An initial RT-PCR round employing HTBI primers preceded a second-round multiplex PCR. One entry per CDR3 protein results from TCRdb running MiXCR on the multiplex PCR reads. The sample has roughly 700,000 distinct CDR3 sequences, roughly 40% seen once. The sequenced sample consisted of peripheral blood. The origin of the receptors is an adult man with Graves' ophthalmopathy.

In its sample, this clonotype was seen many times. J is TRBJ2-5 and V is TRBV7-9; 10 positions agree with TRBD2. The CDR3 sequence is 13 residues long. V lost 5 bases, J lost 10 bases, and 7 bases stayed unmatched. In germline, CDR1 is SEHNR, CDR2 FQNEAQ (reference sequence). CDR3 DNA: TGTGCCAGCAGCGAAGGGGCTAGCGGGGGCCAGTACTTC. Translated: CASSEGASGGQYF.

The genes are TRBV12-3 or TRBV12-4 and TRBJ1-5; unclear D gene. The V gene lost 0 bases and the J gene lost 0 bases, with 12 bases spanning the gap. The CDR3 runs to 17 residues. The chain's CDR3 is CASSLATGSLSNQPQHF. The CDR3 bases are TGTGCCAGCAGTTTAGCAACGGGCAGTCTTAGCAATCAGCCCCAGCATTTT.

The rearrangement joins TRBV7-2 to TRBJ2-7, with TRBD1 matching 9 bases. The CDR3 has 14 residues. Losses at the gene ends were 6 bases for V and 7 bases for J; bases not matched to a gene: 10. Per germline, CDR1 SGHTA and CDR2 FQGNSA. CDR3 residues: CASSSLQGALEQYF. The CDR3 bases are TGTGCCAGCAGTTCATTACAGGGGGCGCTTGAGCAGTACTTC.

On this clonotype: A much larger clone is a single base away; this may be a read error. The genes are TRBV2 and TRBJ2-7; tentatively, D is TRBD2 (6 bases). Germline CDR1 is SNHLY and CDR2 is FYNNEI. This CDR3 comprises 15 residues. The V end was cut by 6 bases, the J end by 3 bases, with 18 bases between. The CDR3 sequence: CASSPGLLQSYEQYF. CDR3 nucleotides: TGTGCCAGCAGCCCTGGACTACTCCAGAGCTACGAGCAGTACTTC.

The chain couples TRBV10-3 to TRBJ1-5; tentatively, D is TRBD1 (6 bases). V lost 6 bases to trimming and J lost 0 bases, with 12 bases between them. The germline V gene has CDR1 ENHRY and CDR2 SYGVKD. This CDR3 region has 15 residues. Here the CDR3 reads CAISPDRNSNQPQHF. CDR3 DNA: TGTGCCATCAGCCCTGACAGGAATAGCAATCAGCCCCAGCATTTT.

J is TRBJ2-5 and V is TRBV20-1, with 12 bases lining up with TRBD2. The end of the DNA aligns better with TRBJ2-1, so the J call may be wrong. Germline V gene data show CDR1 as DFQATT and CDR2 as SNEGSKA (reference sequence). This CDR3 is built from 13 residues. For the CDR3, the DNA is TGCAGTGCTCGGACTAGCGGGAAGGGTGAGCAGTTCTTC. Its translation: CSARTSGKGEQFF.

Ten or more counts support this clonotype. This chain links TRBV24-1 with TRBJ2-2; D uncertain. Germline CDR1 is KGHDR and CDR2 is SFDVKD. The V end was cut by 4 bases, the J end by 4 bases, with 9 bases between. The CDR3 loop spans 14 amino acids. The CDR3 bases are TGTGCCACCAGTGACCGACCCAGCACCGGGGAGCTGTTTTTT. It yields the protein CATSDRPSTGELFF.

The table lists this clonotype with a few counts. The rearrangement links TRBV7-9 to TRBJ2-5, with D possibly TRBD2 on 5 matching bases. CDR1 is SEHNR and CDR2 is FQNEAQ in the germline V gene (reference sequence). The CDR3 consists of 15 residues. Trimming removed 0 bases at V and 5 bases at J, with 13 bases between. CDR3 nucleotides: TGTGCCAGCAGCTTAGCGGTGGGAGTAGGTGAGACCCAGTACTTC. Its translation: CASSLAVGVGETQYF.

This clonotype was recorded a few times. This chain links TRBV7-2 with TRBJ1-3; D uncertain. This CDR3 has 16 residues. Trimming pared 3 bases from V and 2 bases from J, leaving 14 bases between. Per germline, CDR1 SGHTA and CDR2 FQGNSA. CDR3 nucleotides: TGTGCCAGCAGCTTCGCCGGGCTCCACGCTGGAAACACCATATATTTT. Its translation is CASSFAGLHAGNTIYF.

This clonotype was detected ten times or more. This chain joins TRBV7-9 and TRBJ1-1; D uncertain. CDR3 length: 12 residues. The ends were cut back, 3 bases at V and 1 base at J, with 3 bases in the middle. CDR1 and CDR2 from the germline V gene are SEHNR and FQNEAQ (reference sequence). The CDR3 here is CASSFKNTEAFF. The DNA for the CDR3 is TGTGCCAGCAGCTTCAAGAACACTGAAGCTTTCTTT. Combining the CDR3 with reference TRBV7-9 and TRBJ1-1 gives the whole variable domain DTGVSQNPRHKITKRGQNVTFRCDPISEHNRLYWYRQTLGQGPEFLTYFQNEAQLEKSRLLSDRFSAERPKGSFSTLEIQRTEQGDSAMYLCASSFKNTEAFFGQGTRLTVV.

This chain joins TRBV6-5 and TRBJ1-1; unclear D gene. The CDR3 consists of 13 residues. With 6 bases removed from V and 0 bases from J, the gap between germline ends came to 8 bases. Germline V CDR1 and CDR2: MNHEY, SVGAGI. The CDR3 DNA reads as TGTGCCAGCAGCACTTCACTGAACACTGAAGCTTTCTTT. This codes for CASSTSLNTEAFF.

This rearrangement joins TRBV7-8 to TRBJ2-7, with 8 bases identical to TRBD1. V was pared by 4 bases and J by 4 bases, with 6 bases of the junction left unmatched. The CDR3 totals 14 residues. Germline loops: CDR1 SGHVS, CDR2 FQNEAQ. The CDR3 reads CASSSPGQAYEQYF. In DNA, the CDR3 is TGTGCCAGCAGCTCACCGGGACAGGCATACGAGCAGTACTTC.

This clonotype was seen repeatedly, ten times or more. V and J are TRBV12-3 or TRBV12-4 and TRBJ1-6; TRBD1 matches 10 bases. V gave up 6 bases and J gave up 10 bases; unmatched junction bases: 6. CDR3 size: 14 residues. CDR3 in amino acids: CASSTTGGLSPLHF. The DNA for the CDR3 is TGTGCCAGCAGCACGACAGGGGGCCTGTCACCCCTCCACTTT.

This clonotype was found a few times. The chain joins TRBV11-1 to TRBJ2-5; 7 bases align to TRBD1. The J call is uncertain, as TRBJ2-1 better fits the DNA end. The CDR3 has 14 amino acids. CDR1 is SGHAT, CDR2 FQDESV, per germline (reference sequence). CDR3 residues: CASSLQGVSNEQFF. The CDR3, as DNA: TGTGCCAGCAGCTTACAGGGGGTTAGCAATGAGCAGTTCTTC.

This sequence joins TRBV20-1 and TRBJ2-7; 10 nucleotides align to TRBD2. This CDR3 region has 14 residues. Germline V gene lookup returns CDR1 DFQATT and CDR2 SNEGSKA (reference sequence). After removal of 1 base from V and 4 bases from J, the junction contained 4 bases not matched to a gene. CDR3 sequence reads: CSARVGTSDYEQYF. For the CDR3, the DNA is TGCAGTGCTAGAGTAGGGACTAGCGATTACGAGCAGTACTTC.

The genes are TRBV20-1 and TRBJ1-5; a weak D match, TRBD1 (6 bases). Germline values: CDR1 DFQATT, CDR2 SNEGSKA (reference sequence). The CDR3 sequence is 13 residues long. The germline V and J ends were trimmed by 6 bases and 6 bases, with 15 bases remaining between them. The DNA for the CDR3 is TGCAGTGCAAAGGGGGAGGTTGGTCAGCCCCAGCATTTT. It codes for CSAKGEVGQPQHF.

The gene calls are TRBV7-6 and TRBJ2-5, with D tentatively TRBD1 or TRBD2 (5 bases each). Per the germline V gene, CDR1 is SGHVS and CDR2 is FNYEAQ. This CDR3 comprises 13 residues. V was pared by 10 bases and J by 5 bases, with 17 bases between. CDR3 bases: TGTGCCACCGCAGGACGGGGCGACGAGACCCAGTACTTC. Its translation: CATAGRGDETQYF.

Notes on this clonotype: A clone one base away is much larger, so this may be a read error. This chain connects TRBV14 to TRBJ2-5, with D hard to call. The CDR3 is 14 amino acids. Germline V gene data show CDR1 as SGHDN and CDR2 as FVKESK. The CDR3 here is CANSPRLSQETQYF. The CDR3 DNA reads TGTGCCAACAGCCCCCGTTTGAGCCAAGAGACCCAGTACTTC.

This clonotype was observed at least ten times. CDR3 in DNA: TGCAGTGCTAGAGATACCAGTGGGATCTTTAATGAAAAACTGTTTTTT. The encoded protein is CSARDTSGIFNEKLFF. The V and J genes are TRBV20-1 and TRBJ1-4; no definite D call. Germline V gives CDR1 DFQATT, CDR2 SNEGSKA (reference sequence). V lost 0 bases to trimming and J lost 4 bases, with 15 bases between them. CDR3 length: 16 amino acids.

The chain couples TRBV25-1 to TRBJ2-2, with TRBD2 identical over 10 bases. Germline V CDR1 and CDR2: MGHDK, SYGVNS. Trimming cost V 6 bases and J 6 bases; bases outside gene matches: 4. The CDR3 length is 14 residues. CDR3 region: CASSPGLAAGELFF. CDR3 in DNA: TGTGCCAGCAGCCCAGGACTAGCGGCCGGGGAGCTGTTTTTT.

The genes are TRBV7-9 and TRBJ2-7, with TRBD2 identical over 12 bases. CDR3 length: 15 residues. V lost 5 bases and J lost 6; bases outside the gene matches: 8. The V gene's germline CDR1 is SEHNR and CDR2 FQNEAQ (reference sequence). For the CDR3, the DNA is TGTGCCAGCAGCCGAACGACTAGCGGGAGTCCCGAGCAGTACTTC. It yields the protein CASSRTTSGSPEQYF.

Remarks on this clonotype: This may be a read error: a much more frequent sequence differs by one nucleotide. The chain is built from TRBV20-1 and TRBJ2-5, with 7 positions matching TRBD2. The ends lost 6 bases at V and 9 bases at J; junction bases unmatched: 13. The CDR3 extends over 13 amino acids. CDR1 is DFQATT, CDR2 SNEGSKA, per germline (reference sequence). This CDR3 is CSATGRGVQAQYF. The CDR3 DNA sequence: TGCAGTGCCACGGGACGGGGGGTTCAAGCCCAGTACTTC.

The V gene is TRBV20-1, the J gene TRBJ1-2; D is possibly TRBD1 (6 bases). Trimming pared 8 bases from V and 4 bases from J, leaving 14 bases between. CDR1 is DFQATT and CDR2 is SNEGSKA in the germline V gene (reference sequence). The CDR3 covers 12 residues. The CDR3 region has the DNA TGCAGTAGAAAAGACAGGCCCTATGGCTACACCTTC. Translated, it gives CSRKDRPYGYTF.